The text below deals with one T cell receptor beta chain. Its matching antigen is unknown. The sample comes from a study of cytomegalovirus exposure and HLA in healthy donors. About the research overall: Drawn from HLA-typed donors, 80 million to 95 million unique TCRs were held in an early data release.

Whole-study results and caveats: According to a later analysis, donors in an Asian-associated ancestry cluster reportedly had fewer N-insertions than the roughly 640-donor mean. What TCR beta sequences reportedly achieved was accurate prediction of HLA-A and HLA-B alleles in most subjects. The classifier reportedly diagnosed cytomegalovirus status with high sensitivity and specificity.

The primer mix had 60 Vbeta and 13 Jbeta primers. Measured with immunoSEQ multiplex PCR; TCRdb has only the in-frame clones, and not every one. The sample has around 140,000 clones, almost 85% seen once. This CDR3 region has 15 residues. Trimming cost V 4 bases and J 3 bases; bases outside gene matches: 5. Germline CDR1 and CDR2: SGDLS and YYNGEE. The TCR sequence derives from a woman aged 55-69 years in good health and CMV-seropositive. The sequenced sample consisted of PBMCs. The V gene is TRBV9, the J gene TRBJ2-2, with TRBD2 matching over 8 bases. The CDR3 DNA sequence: TGTGCCAGCAGCCCCAGCGGGAGCTACACCGGGGAGCTGTTTTTT. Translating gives CASSPSGSYTGELFF.